The entry below describes one TCR beta chain. Its antigen is unidentified. The data were obtained in a study of shared clonotypes between healthy human individuals. Study details: CD4 naive and CD4 memory each took three plates per donor, while CD8 naive took two and CD8 memory one.

Repertoires were generated with immunoSEQ multiplex PCR, while TCRdb's copy carries only in-frame clones and drops some. Of some 500,000 clones in the sample, almost 97% are singletons; the top ten hold approximately 0.062%. The CDR3 is made up of 13 amino acids. Germline assignment: CDR1 MNHEY and CDR2 SVGAGI. Overall study findings and caveats: The small donor group covered limited genetic and exposure diversity.

The chain employs TRBV6-5 and TRBJ2-5; weak D call: TRBD1 (6 bases). Gene TRBJ2-7 matches the end of the DNA better, so the J call may be wrong. The sequence came from a woman in her thirties in good health. The sequenced sample consisted of naive CD4+ T cells sorted from blood. The sample's subset: CD45RA+ positively selected. CDR3 in DNA: TGTGCCAGCAGTGACCATACAGGGTACGAGCAGTACTTC. It is translated as CASSDHTGYEQYF.